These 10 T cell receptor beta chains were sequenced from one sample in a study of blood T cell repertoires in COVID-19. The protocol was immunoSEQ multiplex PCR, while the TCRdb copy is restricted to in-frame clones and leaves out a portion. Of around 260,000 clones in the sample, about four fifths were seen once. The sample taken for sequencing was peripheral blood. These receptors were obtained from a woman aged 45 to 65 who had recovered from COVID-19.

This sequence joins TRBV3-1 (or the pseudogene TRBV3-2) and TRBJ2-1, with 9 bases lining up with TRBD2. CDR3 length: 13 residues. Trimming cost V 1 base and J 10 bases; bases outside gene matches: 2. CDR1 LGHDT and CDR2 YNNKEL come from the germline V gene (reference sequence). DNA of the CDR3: TGTGCCAGCAGCCAAGCCGGACTAGCGGAGCAGTTCTTC. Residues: CASSQAGLAEQFF.

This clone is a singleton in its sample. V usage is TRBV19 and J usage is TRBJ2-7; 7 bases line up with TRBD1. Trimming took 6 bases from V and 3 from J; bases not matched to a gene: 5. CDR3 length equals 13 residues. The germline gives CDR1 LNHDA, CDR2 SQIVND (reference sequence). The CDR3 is CASSPGGFYEQYF. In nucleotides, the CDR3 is TGTGCCAGTAGCCCAGGGGGTTTCTACGAGCAGTACTTC.

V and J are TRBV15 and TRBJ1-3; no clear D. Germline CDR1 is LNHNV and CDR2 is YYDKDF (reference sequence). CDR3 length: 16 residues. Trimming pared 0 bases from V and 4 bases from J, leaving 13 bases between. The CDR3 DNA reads TGTGCCACCAGCAGAGATTACGGGGTGAGGGGAAACACCATATATTTT. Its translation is CATSRDYGVRGNTIYF.

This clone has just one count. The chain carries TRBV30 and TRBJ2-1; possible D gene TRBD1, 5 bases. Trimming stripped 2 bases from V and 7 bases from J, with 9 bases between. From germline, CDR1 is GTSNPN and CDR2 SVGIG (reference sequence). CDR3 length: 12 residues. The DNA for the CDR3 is TGTGCCTGGAGTTTTACAGGTAATGAGCAGTTCTTC. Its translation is CAWSFTGNEQFF.

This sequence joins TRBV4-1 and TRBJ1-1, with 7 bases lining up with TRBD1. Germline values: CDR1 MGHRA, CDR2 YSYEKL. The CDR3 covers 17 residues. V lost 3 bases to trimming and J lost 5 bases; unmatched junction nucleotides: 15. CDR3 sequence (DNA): TGCGCCAGCAGCCAGGGGACCACGGGACAGAGGAGAACTGAAGCTTTCTTT. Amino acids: CASSQGTTGQRRTEAFF.

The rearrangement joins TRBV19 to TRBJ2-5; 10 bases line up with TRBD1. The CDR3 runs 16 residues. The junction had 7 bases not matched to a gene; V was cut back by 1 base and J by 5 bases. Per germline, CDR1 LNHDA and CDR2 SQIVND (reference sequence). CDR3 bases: TGTGCCAGTAGTATAGGGGACAGGGGCGCTGGGGAGACCCAGTACTTC. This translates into CASSIGDRGAGETQYF. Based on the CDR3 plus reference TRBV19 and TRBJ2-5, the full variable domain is DGGITQSPKYLFRKEGQNVTLSCEQNLNHDAMYWYRQDPGQGLRLIYYSQIVNDFQKGDIAEGYSVSREKKESFPLTVTSAQKNPTAFYLCASSIGDRGAGETQYFGPGTRLLVL.

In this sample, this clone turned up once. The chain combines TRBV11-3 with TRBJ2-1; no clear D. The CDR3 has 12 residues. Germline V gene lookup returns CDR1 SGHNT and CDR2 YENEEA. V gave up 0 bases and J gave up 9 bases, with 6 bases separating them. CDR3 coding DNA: TGTGCCAGCAGCTTAGAGCATAGTGAGCAGTTCTTC. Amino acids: CASSLEHSEQFF. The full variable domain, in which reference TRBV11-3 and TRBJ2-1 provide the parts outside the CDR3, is EAGVVQSPRYKIIEKKQPVAFWCNPISGHNTLYWYLQNLGQGPELLIRYENEEAVDDSQLPKDRFSAERLKGVDSTLKIQPAELGDSAVYLCASSLEHSEQFFGPGTRLTVL.

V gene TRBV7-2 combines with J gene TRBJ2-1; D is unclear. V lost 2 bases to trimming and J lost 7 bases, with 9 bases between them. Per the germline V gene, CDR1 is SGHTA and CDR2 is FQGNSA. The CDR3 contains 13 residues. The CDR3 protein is CASSLSSRNEQFF. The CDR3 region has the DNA TGTGCCAGCAGCTTAAGCTCCAGGAATGAGCAGTTCTTC.

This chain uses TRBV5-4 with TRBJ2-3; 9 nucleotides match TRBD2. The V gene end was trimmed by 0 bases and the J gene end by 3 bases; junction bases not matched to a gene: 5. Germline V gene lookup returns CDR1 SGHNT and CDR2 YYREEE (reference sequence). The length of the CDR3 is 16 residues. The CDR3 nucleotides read TGTGCCAGCAGCTTGGTCGCGGGGGGGGTTACAGATACGCAGTATTTT. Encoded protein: CASSLVAGGVTDTQYF.

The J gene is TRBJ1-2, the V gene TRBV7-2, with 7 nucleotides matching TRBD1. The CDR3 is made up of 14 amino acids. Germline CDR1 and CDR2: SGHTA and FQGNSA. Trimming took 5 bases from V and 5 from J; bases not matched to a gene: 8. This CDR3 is CASSPHGTDYGYTF. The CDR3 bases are TGTGCCAGCAGCCCCCACGGGACAGATTATGGCTACACCTTC.